The entry below gives a single T cell receptor (beta chain) sequence along with its context. The clone's antigen remains unknown. Base-call qualities are not available, and no considerably larger clone is one nucleotide away. The CDR3 covers 16 residues, taking in both the cysteine and the phenylalanine. This entry keeps only the CDR3 DNA: 48 bases, framed from base 1. The junction carries 12 bases between V and J, which are trimmed by 3 bases and 0 bases respectively. These data originate in a study of blood T cell repertoires in COVID-19 (dated by TCRdb to about 2020). With respect to the entire study: The collaborator samples originated in the United States, Italy and Spain and spanned the acute and convalescent phases of COVID-19. The prospective study material was composed of cDNA or gDNA derived from T cells, B-cell-depleted T cells, or PBMCs. Deeply sampled blood TCRbeta repertoires from subjects exposed to, actively infected with, or recovered from COVID-19 were included in the dataset. The repertoires were made available in a free public database intended to serve as a resource for research on the immune response to SARS-CoV-2. Samples came from the ongoing ImmuneRACE study (first 160 participants) plus 1,254 subjects from 6 global collaborators. Nearly every sample came with metadata listing a de-identified subject ID, COVID-19 status, age in years and sex. Where available, HLA class I and class II types were taken from metadata supplied by the sample provider and were not determined by assay-based typing.

Overall study outcomes, separate from this receptor: Clinical and demographic metadata were provided uncurated, with the amount varying by source and participant.

The immunoSEQ Assay, a bias-controlled multiplex PCR, was used to amplify TCRbeta CDR3 regions from genomic DNA. From the authors' description of their analysis: Within the assay, amplification of reference gene primers was used to estimate how many nucleated cells each sample contained. To quantify the absolute abundance of each unique TCRbeta CDR3 rearrangement, sequence reads were collapsed and filtered. For each sample, productive Simpson clonality was calculated as the square root of Simpson's diversity index over productive rearrangements. TCRdb re-hosts the immuneACCESS table, in-frame sequences only. Its copies lack some clones; in the studies checked, an unresolved V gene accounts for under half of them, and the cause for the rest is not known. V, J and clone size derive from that table, while D and trimming were established from the DNA sequence. Across this sample there are tens of thousands of clones, with around 83% seen only once. The ten largest clones capture approximately 8.4% of the sample.

The collaborating institutions used their own protocols to collect whole blood in K2EDTA tubes. For TCRbeta analysis, collaborator samples were shipped as frozen whole blood, as isolated PBMCs, or as DNA extracted from either sample type. The chain employs TRBV23-1 and TRBJ1-3; TRBD1 is a weak D gene call, 5 bases matching. TRBV23-1 is known as an ORF, though its function is uncertain. The sequencing sample was made of peripheral blood. The sequence was collected from a human donor in a cohort sampled during active COVID-19. In nucleotides, the sequence is TGCGCCAGCAGTCAGGACACGACCTACTCTGGAAACACCATATATTTT. Protein translation: CASSQDTTYSGNTIYF.